Below, 22 T cell receptor beta chains from the same sample are listed, as sequenced in a study of chemoradiotherapy in HPV16-positive cancers. Sequencing used immunoSEQ multiplex PCR; TCRdb keeps in-frame clones, though not all of them. The repertoire includes nearly 35,000 clones, about 90% of them detected once, and about 3.6% sits in the top ten. The starting material was blood, obtained from a patient who underwent chemoradiotherapy. Every receptor here comes from a human donor with HPV-associated anogenital cancer.

This rearrangement joins TRBV7-9 to TRBJ1-1; a weak D match, TRBD1 (5 bases). V shed 3 bases and J shed 0 bases, with 14 bases lying between them. This CDR3 is built from 16 residues. Germline V gene sequence: CDR1 SEHNR, CDR2 FQNEAQ (reference sequence). The CDR3 region is CASSFPPGAMNTEAFF. In nucleotides, the CDR3 is TGTGCCAGCAGCTTTCCCCCCGGGGCTATGAACACTGAAGCTTTCTTT.

The V call is TRBV15, the J call TRBJ2-3, with D unclear. Germline assignment: CDR1 LNHNV and CDR2 YYDKDF (reference sequence). Trimming cost V 4 bases and J 4 bases, with 6 bases left between them. The CDR3 spans 12 residues. The CDR3 DNA reads TGTGCCACCAGCACTGCAGCAGATACGCAGTATTTT. Encoded protein: CATSTAADTQYF.

The chain links TRBV5-1 to TRBJ1-3; D might be TRBD1 (6 bases). The germline V gene has CDR1 SGHRS and CDR2 YFSETQ. There are 17 residues in the CDR3. V was cut by 6 bases and J by 5 bases, with 24 bases left in between. The CDR3 DNA reads as TGCGCCAGCACGGGATGGGGGCCCAGTGCGGGAAGAAACACCATATATTTT. This encodes CASTGWGPSAGRNTIYF.

This chain connects TRBV7-3 to TRBJ2-3; 14 bases map to TRBD2. Germline-derived CDR1 and CDR2 are SGHTA and FQGTGA. The CDR3 is 19 residues long. The ends lost 5 bases at V and 0 bases at J; junction bases unmatched: 10. CDR3 protein: CASSHGLAGGPTSTDTQYF. As DNA, the CDR3 is TGTGCCAGCAGCCATGGACTAGCGGGGGGACCCACTAGCACAGATACGCAGTATTTT. Filled out from reference TRBV7-3 and TRBJ2-3, the complete variable domain reads GAGVSQTPSNKVTEKGKYVELRCDPISGHTALYWYRQSLGQGPEFLIYFQGTGAADDSGLPNDRFFAVRPEGSVSTLKIQRTERGDSAVYLCASSHGLAGGPTSTDTQYFGPGTRLTVL.

This chain links TRBV15 with TRBJ2-3; D gene uncertain. CDR1 and CDR2 from the germline V gene are LNHNV and YYDKDF (reference sequence). V gave up 2 bases and J gave up 1 base, with 16 bases separating them. The CDR3 length is 17 residues. The CDR3 bases are TGTGCCACCAGCAGAAGTTTGGTGTCGCAGGGCACAGATACGCAGTATTTT. Amino acids: CATSRSLVSQGTDTQYF.

This chain joins TRBV30 and TRBJ2-3, with D possibly called TRBD1 or TRBD2 (5 bases each). V was cut by 3 bases and J by 0 bases, with 13 bases left in between. The CDR3 sequence is 15 residues long. Germline V CDR1 and CDR2: GTSNPN, SVGIG (reference sequence). In nucleotides, the CDR3 is TGTGCCTGGAGCCCATTGTGGGGGAGCACAGATACGCAGTATTTT. Translating it yields CAWSPLWGSTDTQYF. The complete variable domain, with remaining parts taken from reference TRBV30 and TRBJ2-3, reads SQTIHQWPATLVQPVGSPLSLECTVEGTSNPNLYWYRQAAGRGLQLLFYSVGIGQISSEVPQNLSASRPQDRQFILSSKKLLLSDSGFYLCAWSPLWGSTDTQYFGPGTRLTVL.

The chain employs TRBV2 and TRBJ1-2; D ambiguous. CDR3 length: 13 amino acids. The ends were cut back, 4 bases at V and 3 bases at J, with 9 bases in the middle. Looked up from germline, CDR1 is SNHLY and CDR2 is FYNNEI. CDR3 in DNA: TGTGCCAGCAGTGGCGGGGAGGACTATGGCTACACCTTC. Translation gives CASSGGEDYGYTF.

The chain joins TRBV11-1 to TRBJ2-3; 9 nucleotides match TRBD2. Per the germline V gene, CDR1 is SGHAT and CDR2 is FQDESV (reference sequence). After removal of 5 bases from V and 2 bases from J, the junction contained 11 bases not matched to a gene. There are 17 residues in the CDR3. The CDR3 DNA sequence: TGTGCCAGCAGCCGAGAGCCGGGACTAGCCGACACAGATACGCAGTATTTT. Protein: CASSREPGLADTDTQYF.

The V call is TRBV7-9, the J call TRBJ1-1; 7 bases align to TRBD1. Germline values: CDR1 SEHNR, CDR2 FQNEAQ (reference sequence). This CDR3 contains 14 residues. The junction had 11 bases not matched to a gene; V was cut back by 6 bases and J by 7 bases. The CDR3 protein is CASSPTGLGHEAFF. The CDR3, as DNA: TGTGCCAGCAGTCCGACAGGGTTGGGACATGAAGCTTTCTTT.

V is TRBV6-5 and J is TRBJ2-5; 7 positions agree with TRBD2. CDR1 is MNHEY and CDR2 is SVGAGI in the germline V gene. The junction had 9 bases not matched to a gene; V was cut back by 6 bases and J by 5 bases. CDR3 length equals 14 residues. This CDR3 reads CASRSGGTRETQYF. As DNA, the CDR3 is TGTGCCAGCAGATCGGGGGGTACGAGGGAGACCCAGTACTTC.

The chain employs TRBV12-5 and TRBJ1-4; the D gene is possibly TRBD1 (6 bases). The CDR3 length is 18 residues. The germline V gene encodes CDR1 LGHNT and CDR2 FRNRAP. The ends were cut back, 0 bases at V and 1 base at J, with 15 bases in the middle. The CDR3 DNA reads TGTGCTAGTGGTTTGGTAGTAACAGGGCAAGAAACTAATGAAAAACTGTTTTTT. Residues: CASGLVVTGQETNEKLFF.

The chain joins TRBV5-6 to TRBJ1-1; 7 bases match TRBD1. J was trimmed by 0 bases and V by 0 bases; bases with no gene match: 5. Per the germline V gene, CDR1 is SGHDT and CDR2 is YYEEEE. This CDR3 spans 16 amino acids. CDR3 in amino acids: CASSLVGGRMNTEAFF. CDR3 nucleotides: TGTGCCAGCAGCTTGGTAGGGGGCAGGATGAACACTGAAGCTTTCTTT. Variable domain in full (rest from reference TRBV5-6 and TRBJ1-1): DAGVTQSPTHLIKTRGQQVTLRCSPKSGHDTVSWYQQALGQGPQFIFQYYEEEERQRGNFPDRFSGHQFPNYSSELNVNALLLGDSALYLCASSLVGGRMNTEAFFGQGTRLTVV.

In nucleotides, the CDR3 is TGTGCCAGCAGTTCGACGGCCAGTACCTATAATTCACCCCTCCACTTT. It codes for CASSSTASTYNSPLHF. The rearrangement uses TRBV27 and TRBJ1-6, with D unresolved. Looked up from germline, CDR1 is MNHEY and CDR2 is SMNVEV (reference sequence). The CDR3 has 16 residues. V dropped 4 bases and J dropped 2 bases, with 12 bases sitting between them.

The CDR3 sequence: CASSLGSQGNTEAFF. The CDR3 bases are TGCGCCAGCAGCTTGGGTAGCCAGGGCAACACTGAAGCTTTCTTT. This chain connects TRBV5-1 to TRBJ1-1, with a possible D match to TRBD1 (5 bases). Trimming stripped 0 bases from V and 2 bases from J, with 11 bases between. CDR1 is SGHRS and CDR2 is YFSETQ in the germline V gene. CDR3 size: 15 residues.

This clone showed up just once. The chain carries TRBV23-1 and TRBJ2-7, with a tentative D call TRBD2 (6 bases). TRBV23-1 is an open reading frame, and its role is uncertain. The V gene lost 5 bases and the J gene lost 7 bases, with 6 bases spanning the gap. CDR3 length equals 10 residues. The CDR3 bases are TGCGCCAGCAGTGGAGGGGAGCAGTACTTC. The encoded protein is CASSGGEQYF.

J is TRBJ1-3 and V is TRBV7-2; D is possibly TRBD1 (6 bases). V lost 5 bases to trimming and J lost 2 bases, with 16 bases between them. This CDR3 has 16 amino acids. Germline CDR1 and CDR2: SGHTA and FQGNSA. This chain's CDR3 is CASSPLGTRTGNTIYF. CDR3 DNA sequence: TGTGCCAGCAGCCCCCTCGGGACACGGACTGGAAACACCATATATTTT.

This sequence joins TRBV9 and TRBJ1-3; no reliable D call. Germline values: CDR1 SGDLS, CDR2 YYNGEE. The CDR3 runs 15 residues. Between the trimmed V and J ends, which lost 4 bases and 0 bases, there was a span of 11 bases. The CDR3 nucleotides are TGTGCCAGCAGCCCCAGACACCTCTCTGGAAACACCATATATTTT. Encoded protein: CASSPRHLSGNTIYF.

This clone showed up just a few times. V is TRBV7-9 and J is TRBJ2-2; TRBD2 matches at 7 bases. The V and J ends lost 10 bases and 2 bases, in that order; junction bases with no gene match: 13. Looked up from germline, CDR1 is SEHNR and CDR2 is FQNEAQ (reference sequence). This CDR3 has 16 amino acids. The CDR3 DNA is TGTGCCACCCTCGGTGGAGCGGGGCCCAACACCGGGGAGCTGTTTTTT. Residues: CATLGGAGPNTGELFF.

This clone was found once. The V call is TRBV5-6, the J call TRBJ1-3; D is ambiguous. Germline assignment: CDR1 SGHDT and CDR2 YYEEEE. This CDR3 contains 15 residues. Trimming left V 4 bases short and J 0 bases short, with 11 bases between. The CDR3 sequence is CASSIGGSSGNTIYF. The DNA for the CDR3 is TGTGCCAGCAGCATTGGCGGGAGCTCTGGAAACACCATATATTTT.

The V call is TRBV5-6, the J call TRBJ1-5, with D perhaps matching TRBD1 (5 bases). Germline CDR1 is SGHDT and CDR2 is YYEEEE. The CDR3 covers 15 residues. V was cut by 4 bases and J by 1 base, with 12 bases left in between. For the CDR3, the DNA is TGTGCCAGCAGCCGGACATGGTCGAGCAATCAGCCCCAGCATTTT. It translates to CASSRTWSSNQPQHF.

The CDR3 DNA is TGTGCCAGCAGCGTAGAAACTAGCGCAAGCACAGATACGCAGTATTTT. Protein product: CASSVETSASTDTQYF. The chain couples TRBV9 to TRBJ2-3; TRBD2 matches at 7 bases. The CDR3 has 16 residues. The germline CDR1 and CDR2 sequences are SGDLS and YYNGEE. V trimming: 0 bases; J trimming: 0 bases; junction bases outside the gene matches: 4.

This sequence joins TRBV7-9 and TRBJ1-4, with D maybe TRBD1 (6 bases). V was shortened by 0 bases and J by 6 bases, with 17 bases between the two germline ends. Germline V CDR1 and CDR2: SEHNR, FQNEAQ (reference sequence). The CDR3 runs 17 residues. This chain's CDR3 is CASSLASVRQGHEKLFF. DNA of the CDR3: TGTGCCAGCAGCTTAGCATCGGTCCGGCAGGGGCATGAAAAACTGTTTTTT.